This TCR beta chain was found in a study of cytomegalovirus exposure and HLA in healthy donors. Researchers ran the PCR with 60 Vbeta and 13 Jbeta primers. Measured with immunoSEQ multiplex PCR; TCRdb has only the in-frame clones, and not every one. The table lists about 160,000 clones, approximately 84% of them singletons. Trimming shortened V by 9 bases and J by 6 bases, and 14 bases separated the two germline ends. The CDR3 loop spans 13 amino acids. Germline CDR1 is SEHNR and CDR2 is FQNEAQ (reference sequence). The donors gave bone marrow, and they were healthy. The V gene is TRBV7-9, the J gene TRBJ2-2; D is possibly TRBD2 (6 bases). Sequencing used PBMCs. This TCR was sampled from a male donor in good health and CMV-seropositive. Here the CDR3 reads CARSRWGAGELFF. CDR3 DNA: TGTGCCAGATCTCGATGGGGGGCCGGGGAGCTGTTTTTT.